In its sample, the clone carrying this TCR beta chain was seen a few times. The protocol was immunoSEQ multiplex PCR, while the TCRdb copy is restricted to in-frame clones and leaves out a portion. Of 6,000 to 6,500 clones listed, over 20% are singletons. This sample was taken from a study of graft-versus-host responses after intestinal transplantation. Whole-study context: All recipients were transplanted with multivisceral, liver-intestinal, or isolated intestinal grafts.

Trimming took 6 bases from V and 11 from J, leaving 20 bases between them. The CDR3 totals 15 residues. Germline CDR1 is MNHNS and CDR2 is SASEGT. The V gene is TRBV6-1, the J gene TRBJ1-6, with a tentative D call TRBD1 (6 bases). This TCR came from a human patient who was an organ donor for intestinal transplantation. Source: alloreactive CD4+ T cells from a mixed lymphocyte reaction culture, taken before transplantation. The sample's subset: CFSE-low proliferating T cells sorted from roughly six-day pre-transplant mixed lymphocyte reaction (GvH or HvG direction). Here the CDR3 reads CASSVTGSLGAPLHF. CDR3 sequence (DNA): TGTGCCAGCAGCGTTACAGGGTCCTTAGGGGCACCCCTCCACTTT.